What follows are 30 T cell receptor beta chains derived from one specimen sequenced in a study of blood T cell repertoires in COVID-19. Sequencing used immunoSEQ multiplex PCR; TCRdb keeps in-frame clones, though not all of them. The table has approximately 27,000 clones, 80% to 90% seen once; the top ten hold under 20%. The specimen was peripheral blood. Receptor source: a man between 65 and 80 years old with acute or convalescent COVID-19.

The chain links TRBV5-1 to TRBJ1-3; D is unclear. This CDR3 is 16 amino acids long. V lost 1 base and J lost 0, with 11 bases in between. Germline V lookup: CDR1 SGHRS, CDR2 YFSETQ. Here the CDR3 DNA reads TGCGCCAGCAGCTTGAACCGCGACTCCTCTGGAAACACCATATATTTT. Its translation: CASSLNRDSSGNTIYF. Full variable domain (outside the CDR3, taken from reference TRBV5-1 and TRBJ1-3): KAGVTQTPRYLIKTRGQQVTLSCSPISGHRSVSWYQQTPGQGLQFLFEYFSETQRNKGNFPGRFSGRQFSNSRSEMNVSTLELGDSALYLCASSLNRDSSGNTIYFGEGSWLTVV.

This chain uses TRBV18 with TRBJ1-2, with unresolved D. V was clipped by 1 base and J by 0 bases, with 9 bases between them. Looked up from germline, CDR1 is KGHSH and CDR2 is LQKENI. The CDR3 runs to 15 residues. The CDR3 DNA reads as TGTGCCAGCTCACCACGGTCCGACTCTAACTATGGCTACACCTTC. This translates into CASSPRSDSNYGYTF.

The J gene is TRBJ1-2, the V gene TRBV9; weak D call: TRBD1 (6 bases). There are 14 residues in the CDR3. Germline assignment: CDR1 SGDLS and CDR2 YYNGEE. V was cut by 1 base and J by 2 bases, with 9 bases left in between. The CDR3: CASSVQGQNYGYTF. As DNA, the CDR3 is TGTGCCAGCAGCGTACAGGGGCAAAACTATGGCTACACCTTC.

CDR3 sequence (DNA): TGTGCCAGCAGTGAACTCGGGGGGCGCGAGGAGACCCAGTACTTC. It encodes CASSELGGREETQYF. V and J are TRBV25-1 and TRBJ2-5; D might be TRBD2 (7 bases). The CDR3 has 15 residues. Trimming removed 2 bases from V and 5 bases from J, with 15 bases in between. From germline, CDR1 is MGHDK and CDR2 SYGVNS.

The chain is built from TRBV28 and TRBJ2-2, with TRBD1 matching 12 bases. Germline V gene lookup returns CDR1 MDHEN and CDR2 SYDVKM. Trimming took 6 bases from V and 4 from J; bases not matched to a gene: 12. The CDR3 has 18 residues. For the CDR3, the DNA is TGTGCCAGCAGCCCCGCAATAGGGGGACAGGGGGCCACCGGGGAGCTGTTTTTT. Translating gives CASSPAIGGQGATGELFF. The variable domain in full, with the rest retrieved from reference TRBV28 and TRBJ2-2, is DVKVTQSSRYLVKRTGEKVFLECVQDMDHENMFWYRQDPGLGLRLIYFSYDVKMKEKGDIPEGYSVSREKKERFSLILESASTNQTSMYLCASSPAIGGQGATGELFFGEGSRLTVL.

On this clone: One junction end does not reproduce the germline sequence, and a read error may be involved. This chain connects TRBV6-5 to TRBJ1-6; no definite D call. CDR1 MNHEY and CDR2 SVGAGI come from the germline V gene. The CDR3 is 13 amino acids. The CDR3 DNA reads TGTGCCAGCAGACGCGGTATTAATTCACCCCTCCATTTT. It encodes CASRRGINSPLHF.

The chain recombines TRBV6-5 with TRBJ2-5; a weak D match, TRBD2 (7 bases). Trimming cost V 0 bases and J 3 bases, with 11 bases left between them. CDR3 length equals 15 residues. The germline V gene has CDR1 MNHEY and CDR2 SVGAGI. The CDR3 sequence: CASSYSRGGEETQYF. In nucleotides, the CDR3 is TGTGCCAGCAGTTACTCAAGGGGGGGAGAAGAGACCCAGTACTTC.

This clone has a single count. One junction end disagrees with the germline gene, perhaps due to a read error. The CDR3 sequence: CSVEDVDSGNTIYF. Written as DNA, the CDR3 is TGCAGCGTAGAAGACGTAGACTCTGGAAACACCATATATTTT. V and J are TRBV29-1 and TRBJ1-3; no clear D gene. The CDR3 sequence is 14 residues long. Looked up from germline, CDR1 is SQVTM and CDR2 is ANQGSEA.

The chain combines TRBV7-9 with TRBJ2-1; 9 positions agree with TRBD1. V shed 6 bases, J shed 10 bases, and the junction held 10 bases outside the gene matches. The CDR3 has 14 amino acids. Germline assignment: CDR1 SEHNR and CDR2 FQNEAQ (reference sequence). CDR3 region: CASSPNTGGVEQFF. CDR3 sequence (DNA): TGTGCCAGCAGTCCCAATACAGGGGGCGTCGAGCAGTTCTTC.

The sample holds a few counts of this clone. The chain couples TRBV15 to TRBJ2-1, with D perhaps matching TRBD2 (5 bases). Germline CDR1 is LNHNV and CDR2 is YYDKDF (reference sequence). The CDR3 is 15 amino acids. V was clipped by 0 bases and J by 7 bases, with 13 bases between them. The CDR3 sequence: CATSRDGILANEQFF. DNA of the CDR3: TGTGCCACCAGCAGAGATGGGATTCTAGCAAATGAGCAGTTCTTC.

The chain uses TRBV7-2 and TRBJ2-3, with 7 bases lining up with TRBD2. Germline trimming cut 3 bases from V and 8 bases from J; bases unmatched to any gene: 8. The length of the CDR3 is 14 residues. Germline V CDR1 and CDR2: SGHTA, FQGNSA. CDR3 DNA sequence: TGTGCCAGCAGCTTGGGGGGGGATACGGGTACGCAGTATTTT. Its protein product is CASSLGGDTGTQYF.

The chain couples TRBV9 to TRBJ2-2; 8 nucleotides match TRBD1. CDR1 and CDR2 from the germline V gene are SGDLS and YYNGEE. V lost 0 bases, J lost 6 bases, and 1 base stayed unmatched. The CDR3 has 14 amino acids. CDR3 loop: CASSVETGAGELFF. The DNA for the CDR3 is TGTGCCAGCAGCGTAGAGACAGGGGCCGGGGAGCTGTTTTTT.

This chain joins TRBV6-6 and TRBJ2-7; 10 bases are shared with TRBD2. The junction had 5 bases not matched to a gene; V was cut back by 6 bases and J by 3 bases. Germline V lookup: CDR1 MNHNY, CDR2 SVGAGI (reference sequence). The CDR3 extends over 14 amino acids. The CDR3 protein is CASSLAGEVYEQYF. The DNA of the CDR3 is TGTGCCAGCAGCCTAGCGGGAGAGGTCTACGAGCAGTACTTC.

The chain carries TRBV27 and TRBJ2-2, with 8 nucleotides matching TRBD1. Germline loops: CDR1 MNHEY, CDR2 SMNVEV (reference sequence). The CDR3 runs to 14 residues. Trimming took 7 bases from V and 0 from J; bases not matched to a gene: 1. CDR3 sequence reads: CASNRGSNTGELFF. The CDR3 DNA reads TGTGCCAGCAACAGGGGGTCGAACACCGGGGAGCTGTTTTTT.

In this sample, this clone turned up once. This chain uses TRBV28 with TRBJ1-2, with a tentative D call TRBD1 (6 bases). CDR1 and CDR2 from the germline V gene are MDHEN and SYDVKM. The CDR3 contains 15 residues. V gave up 4 bases and J gave up 5 bases, with 17 bases separating them. CDR3 in amino acids: CASSSHREIGYGYTF. The CDR3, as DNA: TGTGCCAGCAGTTCCCACAGGGAGATAGGGTATGGCTACACCTTC.

The J gene is TRBJ2-7, the V gene TRBV27; D is perhaps TRBD2 (5 bases). Trimming pared 8 bases from V and 0 bases from J, leaving 17 bases between. CDR1 is MNHEY, CDR2 SMNVEV, per germline (reference sequence). The CDR3 loop spans 15 amino acids. The CDR3 nucleotides read TGTGCCAGCCGAAGGACTGTGACGAGCTCCTACGAGCAGTACTTC. It codes for CASRRTVTSSYEQYF.

This clone was seen only once. This chain uses TRBV11-2 with TRBJ2-3; weak D call: TRBD2 (6 bases). The germline V gene encodes CDR1 SGHAT and CDR2 FQNNGV. The CDR3 totals 17 residues. V lost 2 bases, J lost 0 bases, and 15 bases lay in between. The CDR3 DNA reads TGTGCCAGCAGCTTAACCCCTAGCGAGACTAGCACAGATACGCAGTATTTT. Residues: CASSLTPSETSTDTQYF.

A single count supports this clone. The chain joins TRBV12-5 to TRBJ2-7; TRBD2 matches at 10 bases. Germline CDR1 reads LGHNT; CDR2 reads FRNRAP. The CDR3 loop spans 13 amino acids. With 5 bases clipped from V and 5 bases from J, the junction kept 3 bases outside the gene matches. The CDR3 bases are TGTGCTAGTGGTCCTAGCGGGAGCAACGAGCAGTACTTC. Its translation is CASGPSGSNEQYF.

The rearrangement links TRBV28 to TRBJ1-5; unclear D gene. The CDR3 runs 12 residues. The V end lost 5 bases, the J end lost 5 bases, and 7 bases lay between the germline ends. Germline values: CDR1 MDHEN, CDR2 SYDVKM. The CDR3 DNA reads TGTGCCAGCAGTCTGACTGATCAGCCCCAGCATTTT. Translated, it gives CASSLTDQPQHF.

The genes are TRBV7-3 and TRBJ2-6; perhaps TRBD1 as D (6 bases). Germline CDR1 reads SGHTA; CDR2 reads FQGTGA. The germline V and J ends were trimmed by 3 bases and 1 base, with 10 bases remaining between them. The CDR3 covers 16 residues. This CDR3 reads CASSFGGASGANVLTF. The CDR3 DNA follows: TGTGCCAGCAGCTTTGGGGGCGCATCTGGGGCCAACGTCCTGACTTTC.

The chain carries TRBV7-6 and TRBJ1-3; D might be TRBD1 (6 bases). V was trimmed by 5 bases and J by 0 bases, leaving 17 bases between them. The germline V gene has CDR1 SGHVS and CDR2 FNYEAQ. The CDR3 length is 17 residues. The CDR3 here is CASSPLPTGYSGNTIYF. The CDR3 DNA reads TGTGCCAGCAGCCCTCTACCTACAGGGTACTCTGGAAACACCATATATTTT.

J is TRBJ2-3 and V is TRBV20-1; D unresolved. V was shortened by 6 bases and J by 5 bases, with 9 bases between the two germline ends. The CDR3 is 11 residues long. In germline, CDR1 is DFQATT, CDR2 SNEGSKA (reference sequence). Written as DNA, the CDR3 is TGCAGTGCCCCGAGAGGAGATACGCAGTATTTT. It is translated as CSAPRGDTQYF.

This chain joins TRBV28 and TRBJ1-5, with D tentatively TRBD1 (5 bases). The CDR3 runs to 15 residues. Trimming took 4 bases from V and 1 from J, leaving 11 bases between them. In germline, CDR1 is MDHEN, CDR2 SYDVKM. CDR3 nucleotide sequence: TGTGCCAGCAGTTCGGGGGGTTGGAGCAATCAGCCCCAGCATTTT. This sequence encodes CASSSGGWSNQPQHF.

This clone appeared once. The chain joins TRBV6-5 to TRBJ2-7, with 7 bases aligning to TRBD1. V trimming: 6 bases; J trimming: 3 bases; junction bases outside the gene matches: 5. The CDR3 extends over 13 amino acids. In germline, CDR1 is MNHEY, CDR2 SVGAGI. CDR3 in DNA: TGTGCCAGCAGACAGGGGTCGGTCTACGAGCAGTACTTC. It yields the protein CASRQGSVYEQYF.

This chain links TRBV28 with TRBJ2-7; 7 bases line up with TRBD1. CDR1 MDHEN and CDR2 SYDVKM come from the germline V gene. V was pared by 5 bases and J by 5 bases, with 6 bases of the junction left unmatched. The length of the CDR3 is 13 residues. CDR3 protein: CASSHPDRNEQYF. CDR3 DNA sequence: TGTGCCAGCAGTCATCCGGACAGGAACGAGCAGTACTTC. Filled out from reference TRBV28 and TRBJ2-7, the complete variable domain reads DVKVTQSSRYLVKRTGEKVFLECVQDMDHENMFWYRQDPGLGLRLIYFSYDVKMKEKGDIPEGYSVSREKKERFSLILESASTNQTSMYLCASSHPDRNEQYFGPGTRLTVT.

The chain carries TRBV27 and TRBJ1-1; no definite D call. CDR3 length: 16 residues. V was pared by 2 bases and J by 3 bases, with 16 bases between. Germline CDR1 reads MNHEY; CDR2 reads SMNVEV (reference sequence). Written as DNA, the CDR3 is TGTGCCAGCAGTTTAAATTCTTGGGCAACCGACACTGAAGCTTTCTTT. Translating gives CASSLNSWATDTEAFF.

The chain has TRBV5-8 and TRBJ2-2, with TRBD2 matching 8 bases. Trimming at V came to 5 bases and at J to 3 bases, leaving 3 bases not matched to a gene. Germline values: CDR1 SGHTS, CDR2 YDEGEE. The CDR3 consists of 14 residues. The CDR3 coding sequence is TGTGCCAGCAGGCCGGGACTAGACACCGGGGAGCTGTTTTTT. It translates to CASRPGLDTGELFF. The full variable domain, completed using reference TRBV5-8 and TRBJ2-2, is EAGVTQSPTHLIKTRGQQATLRCSPISGHTSVYWYQQALGLGLQFLLWYDEGEERNRGNFPPRFSGRQFPNYSSELNVNALELEDSALYLCASRPGLDTGELFFGEGSRLTVL.

The chain has TRBV15 and TRBJ2-6, with D hard to call. CDR1 is LNHNV, CDR2 YYDKDF, per germline (reference sequence). This CDR3 contains 15 residues. Between the trimmed V and J ends, which lost 3 bases and 0 bases, there was a span of 6 bases. Here the CDR3 DNA reads TGTGCCACCAGCAGTATATTCTCTGGGGCCAACGTCCTGACTTTC. It is translated as CATSSIFSGANVLTF.

This chain joins TRBV9 and TRBJ2-5; the match to TRBD2 covers 9 bases. The J segment lost 2 bases and the V segment lost 4 bases, leaving 9 bases of the junction unmatched. Germline V gives CDR1 SGDLS, CDR2 YYNGEE. This CDR3 spans 16 amino acids. CDR3 in amino acids: CASSISGRGGQETQYF. The CDR3 DNA reads TGTGCCAGCAGCATTAGCGGGAGAGGAGGGCAAGAGACCCAGTACTTC.

The chain employs TRBV7-2 and TRBJ2-7, with D possibly TRBD1 on 5 matching bases. From germline, CDR1 is SGHTA and CDR2 FQGNSA. The ends were cut back, 5 bases at V and 6 bases at J, with 14 bases in the middle. CDR3 length: 13 residues. The CDR3 spells CASSPSMGREQYF. The DNA of the CDR3 is TGTGCCAGCAGCCCCTCCATGGGGCGCGAGCAGTACTTC.